A single sample is the source of the 8 T cell receptor beta chains below, sequenced in a study of blood T cell repertoires in COVID-19. Sequencing was performed with immunoSEQ multiplex PCR; in TCRdb, only in-frame clones are kept and a portion is missing. The sample holds about 150,000 clones, 83% seen once. The sample taken for sequencing was peripheral blood. Source of these receptors: a woman of 80 years or more with acute or convalescent COVID-19.

V and J are TRBV5-5 and TRBJ2-3; TRBD2 agrees at 8 bases. The CDR3 length is 17 residues. With V trimmed by 1 base and J by 2 bases, 9 bases remained unmatched. Germline V gene data show CDR1 as SGHKS and CDR2 as YYEKEE (reference sequence). The CDR3 DNA is TGTGCCAGCAGCTTGTTCGGGAGGGCCTTGAACACAGATACGCAGTATTTT. Its translation is CASSLFGRALNTDTQYF.

The rearrangement uses TRBV19 and TRBJ1-3; TRBD1 aligns across 10 bases. The CDR3 sequence is 18 residues long. V gave up 2 bases and J gave up 0 bases; unmatched junction bases: 7. Germline V gene sequence: CDR1 LNHDA, CDR2 SQIVND (reference sequence). CDR3 loop: CASSIKGTGDISGNTIYF. The CDR3 nucleotides read TGTGCCAGTAGTATAAAGGGGACAGGGGATATCTCTGGAAACACCATATATTTT.

The chain recombines TRBV19 with TRBJ2-1; D is possibly TRBD1 (5 bases). The CDR3 spans 12 residues. Germline V gene data show CDR1 as LNHDA and CDR2 as SQIVND (reference sequence). Trimming removed 1 base at V and 9 bases at J, with 7 bases between. The CDR3 sequence is CASSIGGGEQFF. CDR3 DNA: TGTGCCAGTAGTATAGGGGGCGGTGAGCAGTTCTTC.

The chain carries TRBV10-3 and TRBJ2-7, with TRBD1 identical over 7 bases. Germline assignment: CDR1 ENHRY and CDR2 SYGVKD. The CDR3 runs 16 residues. V lost 0 bases to trimming and J lost 2 bases; unmatched junction nucleotides: 7. The CDR3 DNA is TGTGCCATCAGTGAGTCGTCGGGACAGCTCCCCTACGAGCAGTACTTC. This sequence encodes CAISESSGQLPYEQYF.

This chain joins TRBV5-1 and TRBJ2-3, with 15 nucleotides matching TRBD2. CDR1 is SGHRS and CDR2 is YFSETQ in the germline V gene. This CDR3 is built from 18 residues. The V and J ends lost 4 bases and 6 bases, in that order; junction bases with no gene match: 12. The CDR3 is CASSRGLAGGTLSDTQYF. The CDR3 DNA sequence: TGCGCCAGCAGCCGGGGACTAGCGGGAGGAACTCTGTCGGATACGCAGTATTTT.

This clone was counted a few times. This chain connects TRBV7-2 to TRBJ2-3; 7 bases agree with TRBD2. This CDR3 is built from 15 residues. CDR1 and CDR2 (germline): SGHTA, FQGNSA. Unmatched junction bases numbered 7, after V lost 5 bases and J lost 2 bases. In DNA, the CDR3 is TGTGCCAGCAGCCCGACCGGGACTACCACAGATACGCAGTATTTT. Its translation: CASSPTGTTTDTQYF. Full variable domain (missing parts from reference TRBV7-2 and TRBJ2-3): GAGVSQSPSNKVTEKGKDVELRCDPISGHTALYWYRQSLGQGLEFLIYFQGNSAPDKSGLPSDRFSAERTGGSVSTLTIQRTQQEDSAVYLCASSPTGTTTDTQYFGPGTRLTVL.

This chain joins TRBV19 and TRBJ2-1; D may be TRBD1 (5 bases). The CDR3 is 14 residues long. Trimming stripped 4 bases from V and 4 bases from J, with 11 bases between. The germline gives CDR1 LNHDA, CDR2 SQIVND (reference sequence). CDR3 region: CASSTRQRYNEQFF. CDR3 coding DNA: TGTGCCAGTAGTACAAGACAGAGATACAATGAGCAGTTCTTC. Supplemented by reference TRBV19 and TRBJ2-1, the full variable domain reads DGGITQSPKYLFRKEGQNVTLSCEQNLNHDAMYWYRQDPGQGLRLIYYSQIVNDFQKGDIAEGYSVSREKKESFPLTVTSAQKNPTAFYLCASSTRQRYNEQFFGPGTRLTVL.

The chain employs TRBV18 and TRBJ2-7; D may be TRBD1 (6 bases). The CDR3 length is 16 residues. Germline V gene sequence: CDR1 KGHSH, CDR2 LQKENI. Between the trimmed V and J ends, which lost 1 base and 0 bases, there was a span of 13 bases. The CDR3 sequence: CASSPQQTGFSYEQYF. The CDR3 DNA follows: TGTGCCAGCTCACCACAACAGACAGGATTCTCCTACGAGCAGTACTTC.